This TCR beta chain was identified during a study of cytomegalovirus exposure and HLA in healthy donors. Deletions cut 10 bases from V and 8 bases from J, with 17 bases between. CDR3 length equals 13 residues. Germline V gene lookup returns CDR1 SEHNR and CDR2 FQNEAQ (reference sequence). PCR was performed using 60 Vbeta and 13 Jbeta primers. Method: immunoSEQ multiplex PCR; TCRdb's copy keeps in-frame clones and lacks some. The sample has 130,000 to 150,000 clones, 80% seen once; the top ten hold around 4.4%. The rearrangement uses TRBV7-9 and TRBJ1-4; maybe TRBD1 (5 bases). Sequencing used PBMCs. This sequence originates from a man between 40 and 49 years old in good health and CMV-seronegative. The CDR3, as DNA: TGTGCCATCGACAGATTAAGGGGAGAAAAACTGTTTTTT. Translation: CAIDRLRGEKLFF. The variable domain in full, with the rest retrieved from reference TRBV7-9 and TRBJ1-4, is DTGVSQNPRHKITKRGQNVTFRCDPISEHNRLYWYRQTLGQGPEFLTYFQNEAQLEKSRLLSDRFSAERPKGSFSTLEIQRTEQGDSAMYLCAIDRLRGEKLFFGSGTQLSVL.